This note documents a single T cell receptor (beta chain) sequence. The sample is drawn from a study of blood T cell repertoires in COVID-19. Study context: Collection of acute and convalescent COVID-19 samples took place in the United States, Italy and Spain. PBMCs, B-cell-depleted T cells, or T cells provided the cDNA or gDNA that made up the material.

The V gene end was trimmed by 1 base and the J gene end by 6 bases; junction bases not matched to a gene: 5. The V gene's germline CDR1 is SGHVS and CDR2 FQNEAQ. CDR3 length equals 15 residues. As processed by the authors: Amplification of reference gene primers provided the estimated nucleated cell counts. This table comes from immunoSEQ multiplex PCR, and its TCRdb copy is limited to in-frame clones, with some not included. That table gives V, J and clone size, and the DNA gave D and trimming. This table has 150,000 or so clones, approximately 90% appearing once. Sequences were obtained from peripheral blood. This TCR derives from a man between 18 and 29 years old with acute or convalescent COVID-19. The chain couples TRBV7-8 to TRBJ1-5; 8 bases align to TRBD1. The CDR3 is CASSLGTGYGQPQHF. For the CDR3, the DNA is TGTGCCAGCAGCTTAGGGACAGGGTACGGTCAGCCCCAGCATTTT.